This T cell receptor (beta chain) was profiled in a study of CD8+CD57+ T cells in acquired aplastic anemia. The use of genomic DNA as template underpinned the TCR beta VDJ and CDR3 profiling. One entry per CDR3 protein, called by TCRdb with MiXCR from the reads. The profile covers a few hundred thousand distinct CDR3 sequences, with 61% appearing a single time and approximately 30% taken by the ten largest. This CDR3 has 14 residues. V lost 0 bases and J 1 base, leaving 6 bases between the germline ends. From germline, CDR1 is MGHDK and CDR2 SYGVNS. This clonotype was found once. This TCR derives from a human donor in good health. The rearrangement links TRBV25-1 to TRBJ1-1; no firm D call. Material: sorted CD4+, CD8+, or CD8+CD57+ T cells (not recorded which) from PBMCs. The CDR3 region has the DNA TGTGCCAGCAGTGAATATTATGCGAACACTGAAGCTTTCTTT. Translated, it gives CASSEYYANTEAFF.